The rows below give T cell receptor beta chains drawn from one sample of a study of tumor-infiltrating lymphocytes in primary liver carcinoma. TCRdb analysed the multiplex PCR reads with MiXCR anew, one entry per CDR3 protein. The sample includes tens of thousands of distinct CDR3 sequences, 60% to 80% of them seen just once. Source material: liver tumor tissue from sampling region 5. The receptors shown here come from a woman aged 25-40 years with primary liver carcinoma and hepatitis B virus infection. The CDR3 runs from the conserved cysteine through the conserved F or W. The D gene is left open where the match is weak. The listing skips clone size in some rows; elsewhere it reads once, few, many or a size class.

abundance	d_gene	j_gene	v_gene	CDR3nt	CDR3aa
.	.	TRBJ1-2	TRBV4-3	TGCGCCAGCAGCGTCGAGTTGGAGATCTATTGCTACACCTTC	CASSVELEIYCYTF
.	.	TRBJ2-1	TRBV28	TGTGCCAGCCAATACGGGATCTACAATGAGCAACTCTTC	CASQYGIYNEQLF
.	.	TRBJ2-1	TRBV11-3	TGTACCAGCAGCTTAGACGGGAACAGCGAGCAGTTCTTC	CTSSLDGNSEQFF
.	.	TRBJ2-3	TRBV19	TGTGCCAGTAGTGCCACTAGCTATGGCACAGATACGCAGTATTTT	CASSATSYGTDTQYF
.	.	TRBJ1-1	TRBV7-9	TGTGCCAACGATACTTCAAACACTGAAGCATTCTTT	CANDTSNTEAFF
.	.	TRBJ2-3	TRBV4-3	TGCGCCAGCAGCCAGTCGGTCTGGCTGGGCGGTCCCGATGGTACGCAGTATTTT	CASSQSVWLGGPDGTQYF
.	.	TRBJ1-1	TRBV6-5	TGTGCTAGCAGCAACATCGGGACGGTTGAACCTTTCTTT	CASSNIGTVEPFF
.	.	TRBJ2-1	TRBV11-2	TGTGCCAGCGCCTCTTATTATGGGTCCAATGAGCAGTTCTTC	CASASYYGSNEQFF
.	TRBD2	TRBJ2-3	TRBV11-2	TGTGCCAGCTGCCAAGTGGCGGGAGGGCCTTCACATACGCAGTATTTT	CASCQVAGGPSHTQYF
.	.	TRBJ2-3	TRBV4-2	TGTGCTACCAGCCAAGACCCGGGAGATATGCAGTACTTT	CATSQDPGDMQYF
.	TRBD2	TRBJ2-1	TRBV6-5	TGTGTCAGCAGTTACGCCGGGACTAGGGGGACCAATGAGCAGTTTTTC	CVSSYAGTRGTNEQFF
.	.	TRBJ2-2	TRBV29-1	TGCAGCGTTGCCCTAGCCCCGGCCGGGGAGCTGTTTTTT	CSVALAPAGELFF
.	TRBD2	TRBJ2-5	TRBV5-4	TGTGCCAGCAGCTTGGTTGACGCGGGAGCTCAAGAGACCCAGTACTTC	CASSLVDAGAQETQYF
.	.	TRBJ2-1	TRBV29-1	TGCAACGTCGTGGGGTGGGGGGGCCAAACGTTCTTC	CNVVGWGGQTFF
.	.	TRBJ2-7	TRBV11-2	TGTGCCAGCGGTAACACAGGAGGGGGCCCTTGGACCTACGAGCAGTACTTC	CASGNTGGGPWTYEQYF
.	.	TRBJ2-7	TRBV11-2	TGTGCCAGCAGTATCACATGTGTGGGCTCTTGGACCTACGAGCAGTACTTC	CASSITCVGSWTYEQYF
.	.	TRBJ1-2	TRBV5-4	TGTGCCTGCAGCCCAATCCACGACCATGGCTACACCTTC	CACSPIHDHGYTF
.	TRBD2	TRBJ2-1	TRBV5-3	TGTGCCAGAAGCTACCCAGTTCTCCTAGCGGGTTCCGGTGAGCAGTTCTTC	CARSYPVLLAGSGEQFF
.	.	TRBJ2-1	TRBV4-3	TGCGCCAGCAGTCACACAGAGTGGGTCAACGAGCAATTCTTC	CASSHTEWVNEQFF
.	TRBD1	TRBJ2-3	TRBV30	TGTGCCTTGTGTGTACGGGACAGTGCGCAGTATTTT	CALCVRDSAQYF
once	.	TRBJ2-2	TRBV11-2	TGTGCCAGCAGCTTAGCAGGGTCCGCGAACACTGGGGAGCTGTTTTTT	CASSLAGSANTGELFF
once	TRBD2	TRBJ2-1	TRBV11-2	TGTGCCAGCAGGGTTACCAGCGGGAGGGCCGGCAGCGAGCAGTTCTTC	CASRVTSGRAGSEQFF
.	.	TRBJ1-2	TRBV6-5	TGTGCCAATAGTTATAACGGAGAGGGCAGCGGCTACACCTTC	CANSYNGEGSGYTF